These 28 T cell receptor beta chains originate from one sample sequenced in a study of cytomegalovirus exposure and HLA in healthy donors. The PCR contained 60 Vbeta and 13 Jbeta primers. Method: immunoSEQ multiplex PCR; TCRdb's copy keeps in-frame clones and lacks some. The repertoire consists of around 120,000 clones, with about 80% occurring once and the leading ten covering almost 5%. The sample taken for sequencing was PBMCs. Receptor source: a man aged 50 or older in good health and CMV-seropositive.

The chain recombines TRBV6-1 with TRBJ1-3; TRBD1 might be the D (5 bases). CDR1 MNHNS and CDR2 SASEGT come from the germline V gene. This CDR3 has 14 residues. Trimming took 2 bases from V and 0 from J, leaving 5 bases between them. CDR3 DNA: TGTGCCAGCAGTGAACAGGGCTCTGGAAACACCATATATTTT. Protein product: CASSEQGSGNTIYF.

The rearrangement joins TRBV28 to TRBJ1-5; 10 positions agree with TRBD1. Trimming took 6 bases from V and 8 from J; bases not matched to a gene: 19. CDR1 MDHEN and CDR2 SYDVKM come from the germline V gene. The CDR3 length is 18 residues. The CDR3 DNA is TGTGCCAGCAGGGAGGACGGGACAGGGGCCTCGGTAAGCAAGCCCCAGCATTTT. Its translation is CASREDGTGASVSKPQHF.

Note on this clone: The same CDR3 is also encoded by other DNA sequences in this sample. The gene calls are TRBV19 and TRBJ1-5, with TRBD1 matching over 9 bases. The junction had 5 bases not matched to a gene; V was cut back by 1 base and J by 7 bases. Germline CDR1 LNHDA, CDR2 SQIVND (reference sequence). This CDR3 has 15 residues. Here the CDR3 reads CASSIGGTGKQPQHF. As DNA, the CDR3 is TGTGCCAGTAGTATAGGGGGGACAGGGAAACAGCCCCAGCATTTT.

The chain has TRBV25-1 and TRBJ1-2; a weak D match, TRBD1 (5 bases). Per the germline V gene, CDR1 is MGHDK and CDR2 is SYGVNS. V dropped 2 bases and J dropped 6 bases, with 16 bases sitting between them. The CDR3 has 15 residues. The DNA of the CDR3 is TGTGCCAGCAGTGAAGTAGGTAAAGGGGTACATGGCTACACCTTC. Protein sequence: CASSEVGKGVHGYTF.

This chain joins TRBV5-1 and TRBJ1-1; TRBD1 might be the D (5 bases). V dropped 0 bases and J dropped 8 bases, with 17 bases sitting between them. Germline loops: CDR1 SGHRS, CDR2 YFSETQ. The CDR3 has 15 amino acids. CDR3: CASSLGTSGVGEAFF. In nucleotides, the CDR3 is TGCGCCAGCAGCTTGGGTACTTCGGGGGTAGGAGAAGCTTTCTTT.

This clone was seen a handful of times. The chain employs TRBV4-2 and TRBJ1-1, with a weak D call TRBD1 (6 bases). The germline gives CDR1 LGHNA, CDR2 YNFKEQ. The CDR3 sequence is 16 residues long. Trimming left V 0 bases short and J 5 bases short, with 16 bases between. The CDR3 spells CASSQEGQDSGTEAFF. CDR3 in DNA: TGTGCCAGCAGCCAAGAGGGGCAGGACAGTGGGACTGAAGCTTTCTTT.

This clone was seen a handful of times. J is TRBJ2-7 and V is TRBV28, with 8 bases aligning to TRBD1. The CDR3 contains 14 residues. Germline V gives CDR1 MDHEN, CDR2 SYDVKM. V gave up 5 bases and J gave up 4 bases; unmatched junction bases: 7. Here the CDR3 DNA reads TGTGCCAGCAGTCCAGGGGGCATCGTATACGAGCAGTACTTC. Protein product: CASSPGGIVYEQYF. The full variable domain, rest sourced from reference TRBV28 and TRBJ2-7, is DVKVTQSSRYLVKRTGEKVFLECVQDMDHENMFWYRQDPGLGLRLIYFSYDVKMKEKGDIPEGYSVSREKKERFSLILESASTNQTSMYLCASSPGGIVYEQYFGPGTRLTVT.

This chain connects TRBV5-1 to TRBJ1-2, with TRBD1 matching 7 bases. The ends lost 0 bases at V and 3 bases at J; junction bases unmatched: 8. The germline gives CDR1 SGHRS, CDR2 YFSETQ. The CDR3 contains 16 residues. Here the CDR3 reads CASSLEGRGADYGYTF. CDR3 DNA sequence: TGCGCCAGCAGCTTGGAAGGCAGGGGGGCCGACTATGGCTACACCTTC.

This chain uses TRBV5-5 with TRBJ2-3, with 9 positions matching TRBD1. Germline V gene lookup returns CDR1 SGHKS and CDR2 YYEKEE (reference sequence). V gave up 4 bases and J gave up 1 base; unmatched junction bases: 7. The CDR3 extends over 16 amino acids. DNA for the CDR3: TGTGCCAGCAGCCTAGGGGGGACAGGGCGCACAGATACGCAGTATTTT. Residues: CASSLGGTGRTDTQYF.

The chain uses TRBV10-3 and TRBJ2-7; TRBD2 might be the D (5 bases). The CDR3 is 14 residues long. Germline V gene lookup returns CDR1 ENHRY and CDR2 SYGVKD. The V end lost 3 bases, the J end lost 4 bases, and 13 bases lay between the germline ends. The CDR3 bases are TGTGCCATCAGTGAAGGAGGCACTAGTTACGAGCAGTACTTC. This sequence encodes CAISEGGTSYEQYF.

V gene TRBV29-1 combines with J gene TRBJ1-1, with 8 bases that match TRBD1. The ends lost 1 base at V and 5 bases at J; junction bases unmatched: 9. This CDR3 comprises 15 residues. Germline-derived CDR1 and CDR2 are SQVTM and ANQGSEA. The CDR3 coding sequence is TGCAGCGTTGAAGGCCTCACAGGGGGGAGGACTGAAGCTTTCTTT. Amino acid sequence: CSVEGLTGGRTEAFF.

This CDR3 is CASTVFGANLYGYTF. As DNA, the CDR3 is TGTGCCAGCACCGTCTTTGGGGCCAACCTTTATGGCTACACCTTC. The genes are TRBV5-6 and TRBJ1-2, with D tentatively TRBD1 (5 bases). This CDR3 spans 15 amino acids. V shed 6 bases and J shed 5 bases, with 20 bases lying between them. CDR1 is SGHDT and CDR2 is YYEEEE in the germline V gene.

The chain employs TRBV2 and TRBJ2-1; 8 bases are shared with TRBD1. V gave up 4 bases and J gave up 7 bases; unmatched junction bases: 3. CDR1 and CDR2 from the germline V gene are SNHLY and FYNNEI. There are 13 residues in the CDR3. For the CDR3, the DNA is TGTGCCAGCAGTGTCTACAGGGGGAATGAGCAGTTCTTC. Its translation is CASSVYRGNEQFF.

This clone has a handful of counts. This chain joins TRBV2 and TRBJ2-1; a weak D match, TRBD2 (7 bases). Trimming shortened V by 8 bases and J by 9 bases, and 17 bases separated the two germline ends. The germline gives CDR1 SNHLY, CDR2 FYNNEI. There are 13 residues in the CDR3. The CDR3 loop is CASSQGGQGEQFF. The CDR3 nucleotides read TGTGCCAGCTCACAGGGAGGGCAGGGTGAGCAGTTCTTC. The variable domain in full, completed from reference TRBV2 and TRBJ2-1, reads EPEVTQTPSHQVTQMGQEVILRCVPISNHLYFYWYRQILGQKVEFLVSFYNNEISEKSEIFDDQFSVERPDGSNFTLKIRSTKLEDSAMYFCASSQGGQGEQFFGPGTRLTVL.

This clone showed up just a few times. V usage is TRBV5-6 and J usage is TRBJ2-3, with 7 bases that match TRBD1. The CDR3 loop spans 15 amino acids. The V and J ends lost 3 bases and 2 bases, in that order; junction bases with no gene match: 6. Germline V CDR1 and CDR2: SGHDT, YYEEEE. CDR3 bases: TGTGCCAGCAGCTCGCTCGGGACAGCCACAGATACGCAGTATTTT. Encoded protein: CASSSLGTATDTQYF.

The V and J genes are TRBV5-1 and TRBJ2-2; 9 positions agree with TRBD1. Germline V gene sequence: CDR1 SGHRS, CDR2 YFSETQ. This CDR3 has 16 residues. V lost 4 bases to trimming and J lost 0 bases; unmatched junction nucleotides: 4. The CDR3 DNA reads TGCGCCAGCAGCCCTGGACAGGGGACGAACACCGGGGAGCTGTTTTTT. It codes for CASSPGQGTNTGELFF. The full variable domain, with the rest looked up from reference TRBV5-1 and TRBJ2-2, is KAGVTQTPRYLIKTRGQQVTLSCSPISGHRSVSWYQQTPGQGLQFLFEYFSETQRNKGNFPGRFSGRQFSNSRSEMNVSTLELGDSALYLCASSPGQGTNTGELFFGEGSRLTVL.

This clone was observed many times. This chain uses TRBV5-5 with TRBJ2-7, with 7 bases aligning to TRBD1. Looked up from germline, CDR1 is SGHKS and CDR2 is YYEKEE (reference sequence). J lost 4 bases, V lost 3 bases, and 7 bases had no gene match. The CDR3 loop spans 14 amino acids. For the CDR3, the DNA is TGTGCCAGCAGCTGGCGACACAGGGGTTACGAGCAGTACTTC. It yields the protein CASSWRHRGYEQYF.

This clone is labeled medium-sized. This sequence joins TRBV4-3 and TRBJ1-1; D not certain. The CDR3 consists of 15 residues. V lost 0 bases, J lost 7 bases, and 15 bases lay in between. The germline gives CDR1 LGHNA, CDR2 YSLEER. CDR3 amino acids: CASSQDLTSVFEAFF. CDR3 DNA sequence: TGCGCCAGCAGCCAAGATCTTACGTCGGTATTTGAAGCTTTCTTT.

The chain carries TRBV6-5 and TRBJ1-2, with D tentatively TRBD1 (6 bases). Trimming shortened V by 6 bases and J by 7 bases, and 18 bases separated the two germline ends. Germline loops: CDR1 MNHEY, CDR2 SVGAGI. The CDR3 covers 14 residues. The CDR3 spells CASSRRTAPSGYTF. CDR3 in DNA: TGTGCCAGCAGCAGACGGACAGCGCCGAGTGGCTACACCTTC.

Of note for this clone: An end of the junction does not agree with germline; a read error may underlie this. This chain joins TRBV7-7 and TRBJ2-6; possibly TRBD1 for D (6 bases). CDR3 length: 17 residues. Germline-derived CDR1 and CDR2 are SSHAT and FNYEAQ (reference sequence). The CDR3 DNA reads TGTGCTAGCAGCCGCCGGGCGACAGGAACCGGGGCCAACGTCCTGACTTTC. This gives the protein CASSRRATGTGANVLTF.

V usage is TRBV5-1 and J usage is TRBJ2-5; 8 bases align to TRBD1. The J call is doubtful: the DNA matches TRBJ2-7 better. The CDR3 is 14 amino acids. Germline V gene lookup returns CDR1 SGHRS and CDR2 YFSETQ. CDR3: CASSLEGQGYEQYF. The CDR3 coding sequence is TGCGCCAGCAGCTTGGAAGGACAGGGCTACGAGCAGTACTTC.

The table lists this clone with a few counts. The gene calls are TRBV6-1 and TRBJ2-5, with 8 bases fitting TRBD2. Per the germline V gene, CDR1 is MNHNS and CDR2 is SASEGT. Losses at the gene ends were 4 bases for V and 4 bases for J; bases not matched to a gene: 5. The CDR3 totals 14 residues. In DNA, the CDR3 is TGTGCCAGCAGTGCGGGGGGGGTCGGAGAGACCCAGTACTTC. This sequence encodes CASSAGGVGETQYF.

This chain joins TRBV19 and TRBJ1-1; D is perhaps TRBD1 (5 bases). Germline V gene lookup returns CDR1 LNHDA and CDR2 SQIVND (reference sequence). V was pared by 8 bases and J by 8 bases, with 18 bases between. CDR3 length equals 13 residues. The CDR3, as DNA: TGTGCCAGTGGGGGAGGGCTTGGTGCAGAAGCTTTCTTT. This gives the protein CASGGGLGAEAFF.

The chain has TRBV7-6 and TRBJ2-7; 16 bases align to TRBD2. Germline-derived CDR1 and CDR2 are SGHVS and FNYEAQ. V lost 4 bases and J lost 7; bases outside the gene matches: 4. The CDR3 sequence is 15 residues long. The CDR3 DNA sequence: TGTGCCAGCAGCTCGGGACTAGCGGGAGGGGGGGAGCAGTACTTC. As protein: CASSSGLAGGGEQYF.

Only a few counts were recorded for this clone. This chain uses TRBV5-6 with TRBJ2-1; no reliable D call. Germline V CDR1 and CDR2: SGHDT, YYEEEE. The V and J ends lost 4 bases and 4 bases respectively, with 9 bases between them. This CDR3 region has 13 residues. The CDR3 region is CASSPGRYNEQFF. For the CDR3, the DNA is TGTGCCAGCAGCCCCGGTCGGTACAATGAGCAGTTCTTC.

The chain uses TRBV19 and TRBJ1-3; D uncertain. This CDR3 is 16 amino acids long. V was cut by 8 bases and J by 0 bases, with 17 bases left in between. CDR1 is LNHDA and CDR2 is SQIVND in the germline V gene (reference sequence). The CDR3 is CASSPSQLSSGNTIYF. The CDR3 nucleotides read TGTGCCAGTTCCCCATCACAGTTAAGCTCTGGAAACACCATATATTTT. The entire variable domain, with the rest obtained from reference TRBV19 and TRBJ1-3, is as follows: DGGITQSPKYLFRKEGQNVTLSCEQNLNHDAMYWYRQDPGQGLRLIYYSQIVNDFQKGDIAEGYSVSREKKESFPLTVTSAQKNPTAFYLCASSPSQLSSGNTIYFGEGSWLTVV.

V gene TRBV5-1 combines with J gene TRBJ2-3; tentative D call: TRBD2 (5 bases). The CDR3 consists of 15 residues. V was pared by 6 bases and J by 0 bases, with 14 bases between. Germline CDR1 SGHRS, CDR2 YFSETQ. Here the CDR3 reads CASTAGGQSTDTQYF. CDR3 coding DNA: TGCGCCAGCACCGCGGGCGGGCAGAGCACAGATACGCAGTATTTT.

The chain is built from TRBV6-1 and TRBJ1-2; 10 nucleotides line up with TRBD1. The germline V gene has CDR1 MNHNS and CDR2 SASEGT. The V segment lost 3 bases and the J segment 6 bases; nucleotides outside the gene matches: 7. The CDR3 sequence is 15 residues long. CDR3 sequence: CASSDPGQGSNGYTF. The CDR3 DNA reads TGTGCCAGCAGTGACCCGGGACAGGGGAGTAATGGCTACACCTTC.